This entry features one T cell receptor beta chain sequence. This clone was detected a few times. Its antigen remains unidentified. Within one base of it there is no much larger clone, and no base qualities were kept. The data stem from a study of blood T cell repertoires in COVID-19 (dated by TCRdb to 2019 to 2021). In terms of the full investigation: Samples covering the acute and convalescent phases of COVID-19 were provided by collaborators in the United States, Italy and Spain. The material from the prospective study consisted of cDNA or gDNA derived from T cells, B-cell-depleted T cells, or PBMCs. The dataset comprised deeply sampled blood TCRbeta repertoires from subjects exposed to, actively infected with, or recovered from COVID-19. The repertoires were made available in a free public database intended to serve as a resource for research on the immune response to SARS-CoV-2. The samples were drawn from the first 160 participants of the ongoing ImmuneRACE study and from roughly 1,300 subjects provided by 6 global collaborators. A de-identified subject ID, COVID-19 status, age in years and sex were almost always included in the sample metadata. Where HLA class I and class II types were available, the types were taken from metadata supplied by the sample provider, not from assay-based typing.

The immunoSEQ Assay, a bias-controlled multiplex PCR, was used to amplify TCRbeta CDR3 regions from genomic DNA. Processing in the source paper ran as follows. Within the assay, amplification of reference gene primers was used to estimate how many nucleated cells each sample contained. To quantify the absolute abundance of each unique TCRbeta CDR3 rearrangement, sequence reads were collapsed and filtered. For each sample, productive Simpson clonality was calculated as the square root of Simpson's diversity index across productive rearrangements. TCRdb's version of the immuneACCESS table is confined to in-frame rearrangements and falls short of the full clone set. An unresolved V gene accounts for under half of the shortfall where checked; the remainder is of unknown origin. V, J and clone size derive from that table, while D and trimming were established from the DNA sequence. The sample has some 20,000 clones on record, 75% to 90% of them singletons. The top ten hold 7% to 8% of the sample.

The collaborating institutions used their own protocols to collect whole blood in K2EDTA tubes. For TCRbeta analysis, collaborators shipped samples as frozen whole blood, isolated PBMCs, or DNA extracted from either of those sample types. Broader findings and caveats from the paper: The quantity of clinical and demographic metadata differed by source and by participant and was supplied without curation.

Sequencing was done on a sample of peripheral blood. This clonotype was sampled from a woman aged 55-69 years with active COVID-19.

The CDR3: CASSQWGGVDEQYF. The DNA is TGTGCCAGCAGCCAATGGGGCGGCGTAGACGAGCAGTACTTC. Recombination connected TRBV3-1 (or the pseudogene TRBV3-2) to TRBJ2-7; the best D guess is TRBD1, with 5 bases matching. Deletion took 2 bases off V and 5 bases off J, with a span of 13 bases between the germline ends. The CDR3 starts with the cysteine, ends with the phenylalanine, and has 14 residues. Only the CDR3 region is kept as DNA, spanning 42 bases read in frame from base 1. CDR1 and CDR2 were assigned from the germline V gene (reference sequence) as LGHDT and YNNKEL.